The present TCR beta chain was sequenced within a study of yellow fever vaccine responses in identical twins. Findings and limits, study-wide: Among the twins, the vaccine T cell response reportedly seemed partly convergent and partly personalized.

TCRdb independently ran MiXCR on the RT-PCR reads; one entry per CDR3 protein. The data contain about 19,000 distinct CDR3 sequences, roughly 75% of them singletons. As regards this clonotype: The antigen is not known.

CDR1 KGHSH and CDR2 LQKENI come from the germline V gene. The CDR3 runs 16 residues. Trimming removed 6 bases at V and 0 bases at J, with 15 bases between. This specimen consisted of T cells from blood (PBMCs), unsorted or a sorted subset (not recorded which), obtained before or after yellow fever vaccination (not recorded which). V gene TRBV18 combines with J gene TRBJ2-1; the D is unclear. The sequence was obtained from a woman between 18 and 29 years old who received the yellow fever vaccine. CDR3 DNA: TGTGCCAGCTCGACCACCGGAAGTAGCTCCTACAATGAGCAGTTCTTC. Encoded protein: CASSTTGSSSYNEQFF.